The clone carrying this TCR beta chain is a singleton in its sample. Time point reported: pre-sensitization, week 0. Sample treatment: therapeutic diphenylcyclopropenone sensitization with weekly scalp DPC. Every donor had alopecia and was 18 to 70 years old; all were suitable for DPC. The sample is drawn from a study of human T cells and chemical hapten exposure. Across the whole study: The sensitizer, 2% DPC, was used on approximately 2 cm by approximately 2 cm of upper inner arm skin. Alopecia areata, totalis or universalis affected patients who were mostly female. Patients got weekly scalp diphenylcyclopropenone doses over the approximately 25-week study.

TCRdb re-called the RACE reads with MiXCR, one entry per CDR3 protein. The repertoire consists of 150,000 to 200,000 distinct CDR3 sequences, with roughly 30% occurring once and the leading ten covering about 2.8%. Germline V CDR1 and CDR2: WNHNN, SYGVQD (reference sequence). This CDR3 is 20 amino acids long. J was trimmed by 2 bases and V by 7 bases; bases with no gene match: 23. The receptor was derived from a woman aged 30 to 39 with alopecia areata. Some clones in this sample may be carry-over from other donors' samples. The chain employs TRBV10-1 and TRBJ2-7; 10 bases align to TRBD1. This specimen was whole blood, taken in connection with sensitization to the hapten diphenylcyclopropenone (DPC). The CDR3 nucleotides are TGCGCCAGCATGGTAGGGACAGGGGCCAAACCTGCCGCCCTGACCTACGAGCAGTACTTC. This translates into CASMVGTGAKPAALTYEQYF.